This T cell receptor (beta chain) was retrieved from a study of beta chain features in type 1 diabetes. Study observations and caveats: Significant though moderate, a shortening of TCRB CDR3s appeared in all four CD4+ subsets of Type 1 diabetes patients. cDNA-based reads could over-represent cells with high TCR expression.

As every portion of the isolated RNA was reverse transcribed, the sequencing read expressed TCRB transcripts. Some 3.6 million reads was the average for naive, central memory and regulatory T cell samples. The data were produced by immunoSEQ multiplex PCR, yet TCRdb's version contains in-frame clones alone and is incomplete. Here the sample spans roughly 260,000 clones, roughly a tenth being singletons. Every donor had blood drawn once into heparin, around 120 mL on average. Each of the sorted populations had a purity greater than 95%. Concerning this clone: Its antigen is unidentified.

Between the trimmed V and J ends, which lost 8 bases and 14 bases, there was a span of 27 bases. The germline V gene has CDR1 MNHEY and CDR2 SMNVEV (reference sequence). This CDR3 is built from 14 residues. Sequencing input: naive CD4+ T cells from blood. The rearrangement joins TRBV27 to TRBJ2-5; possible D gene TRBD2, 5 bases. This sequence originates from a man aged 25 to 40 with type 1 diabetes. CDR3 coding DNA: TGTGCCAGCGGGCCGTCTAGCAATCGGATGAAAGTTTACTTC. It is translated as CASGPSSNRMKVYF.